Below, one T cell receptor beta chain is given with its context. This sample was taken from a study of ipilimumab plus nivolumab after autologous stem cell transplantation. Using immunoSEQ multiplex PCR, the repertoire was profiled, and TCRdb retains in-frame clones only, with some absent. This table holds tens of thousands of clones, 75% to 85% found once. The clonotype comes from a male donor with diffuse large B-cell lymphoma. This specimen consisted of PBMCs, obtained in a trial of ipilimumab plus nivolumab as post-transplant consolidation.

The CDR3 loop is CASSLETGGLGTQYF. The CDR3, as DNA: TGCGCCAGCAGCTTGGAGACAGGGGGCCTGGGGACCCAGTACTTC. The rearrangement joins TRBV5-1 to TRBJ2-5; 10 bases are a match to TRBD1. V lost 0 bases and J lost 7; bases outside the gene matches: 6. CDR3 length equals 15 residues. Germline V CDR1 and CDR2: SGHRS, YFSETQ. Full variable domain (missing parts from reference TRBV5-1 and TRBJ2-5): KAGVTQTPRYLIKTRGQQVTLSCSPISGHRSVSWYQQTPGQGLQFLFEYFSETQRNKGNFPGRFSGRQFSNSRSEMNVSTLELGDSALYLCASSLETGGLGTQYFGPGTRLLVL.